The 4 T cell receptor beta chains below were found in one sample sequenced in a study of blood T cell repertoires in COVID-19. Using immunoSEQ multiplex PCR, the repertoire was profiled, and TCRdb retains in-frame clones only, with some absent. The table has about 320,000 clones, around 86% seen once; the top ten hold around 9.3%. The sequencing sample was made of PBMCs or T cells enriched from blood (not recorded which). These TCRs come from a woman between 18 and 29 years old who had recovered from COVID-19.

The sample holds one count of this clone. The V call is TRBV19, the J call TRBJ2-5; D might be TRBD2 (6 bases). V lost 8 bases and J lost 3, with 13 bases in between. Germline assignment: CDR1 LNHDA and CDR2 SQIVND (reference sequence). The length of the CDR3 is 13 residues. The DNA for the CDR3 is TGTGCCAGTGGCCTCGGGACTGAAGAGACCCAGTACTTC. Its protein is CASGLGTEETQYF. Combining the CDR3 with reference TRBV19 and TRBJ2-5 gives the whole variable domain DGGITQSPKYLFRKEGQNVTLSCEQNLNHDAMYWYRQDPGQGLRLIYYSQIVNDFQKGDIAEGYSVSREKKESFPLTVTSAQKNPTAFYLCASGLGTEETQYFGPGTRLLVL.

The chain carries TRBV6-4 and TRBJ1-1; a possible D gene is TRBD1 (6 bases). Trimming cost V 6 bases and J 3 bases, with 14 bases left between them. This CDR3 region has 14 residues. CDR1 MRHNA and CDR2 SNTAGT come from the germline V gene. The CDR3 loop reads CASRVQGGDTEAFF. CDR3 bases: TGTGCCAGCAGGGTACAGGGAGGGGACACTGAAGCTTTCTTT.

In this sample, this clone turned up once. The chain's CDR3 is CASSLDGDQPQHF. The DNA of the CDR3 is TGTGCCAGCAGTTTAGACGGGGATCAGCCCCAGCATTTT. The chain combines TRBV12-3 or TRBV12-4 with TRBJ1-5; D remains unclear. V shed 1 base and J shed 5 bases, with 6 bases lying between them. This CDR3 region has 13 residues.

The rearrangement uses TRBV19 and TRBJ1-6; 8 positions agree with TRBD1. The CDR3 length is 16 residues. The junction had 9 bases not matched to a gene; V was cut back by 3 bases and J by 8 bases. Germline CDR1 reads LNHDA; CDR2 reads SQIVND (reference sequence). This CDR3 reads CASSIFIDRGYSPLHF. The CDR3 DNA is TGTGCCAGTAGTATCTTTATCGACAGGGGTTATTCACCCCTCCACTTT.